The clone carrying this T cell receptor beta chain has more than one count but fewer than ten. The antigen is unknown. The entry originates in a study of T cells after yellow fever vaccination. Broader study findings: Only a minor proportion of clonotypes was detected across both CD4 and CD8 compartments. Although the secondary response was weaker, it peaked faster, at day 5 versus 15. Contamination by abundant bulk-population clonotypes could be present in FACS-sorted repertoires.

Template switching by 5'RACE produced TCR cDNA, adding a universal primer site and UMIs. TCRdb analysed the 5' RACE reads with MiXCR anew, one entry per CDR3 protein. Seen here are some 320,000 distinct CDR3 sequences, roughly 9% observed once, and the top ten hold around 3.5%. The sample was CD4+ T cells sorted from PBMCs, taken 5 days after the yellow fever booster vaccination. The origin of this receptor is a man younger than 30 who received the YFV17D yellow fever vaccine.

The CDR3 is CASSKRSGGGTSYNEQFF. CDR3 DNA: TGTGCCAGCAGCAAAAGGAGCGGGGGGGGTACCTCGTACAATGAGCAGTTCTTC. The J gene is TRBJ2-1, the V gene TRBV21-1; the DNA was not used to check the table's D call, TRBD2. TRBV21-1 is tagged as a pseudogene. This CDR3 has 18 amino acids.